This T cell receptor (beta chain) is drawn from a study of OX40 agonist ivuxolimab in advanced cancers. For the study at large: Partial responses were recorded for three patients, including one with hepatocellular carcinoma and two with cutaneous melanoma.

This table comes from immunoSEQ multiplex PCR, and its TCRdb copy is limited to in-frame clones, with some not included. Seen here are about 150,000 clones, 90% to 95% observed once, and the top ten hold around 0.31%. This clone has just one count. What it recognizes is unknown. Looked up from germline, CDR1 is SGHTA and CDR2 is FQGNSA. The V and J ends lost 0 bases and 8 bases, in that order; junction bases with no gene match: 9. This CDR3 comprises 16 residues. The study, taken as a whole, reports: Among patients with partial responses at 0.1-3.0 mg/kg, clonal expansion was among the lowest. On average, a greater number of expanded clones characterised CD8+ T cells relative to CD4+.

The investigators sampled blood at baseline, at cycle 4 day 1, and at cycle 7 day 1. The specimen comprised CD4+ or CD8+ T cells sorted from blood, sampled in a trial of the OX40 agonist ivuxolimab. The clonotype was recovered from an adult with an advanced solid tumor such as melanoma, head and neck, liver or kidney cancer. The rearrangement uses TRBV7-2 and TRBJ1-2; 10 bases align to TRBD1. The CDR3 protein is CASSLARDRGFGGYTF. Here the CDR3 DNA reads TGTGCCAGCAGCTTAGCCCGGGACAGGGGCTTCGGCGGCTACACCTTC.